This TCR beta chain came from a study of Ad26.COV2.S vaccination and SARS-CoV-2 variants. Study-wide results and limits: Non-spike TCR breadth was similar in vaccine and placebo recipients.

Assay used: immunoSEQ multiplex PCR; TCRdb lists only in-frame clones, some missing. The sample records about 180,000 clones, around nine tenths being singletons. With respect to this clone: As yet, its antigen is unknown.

Between the trimmed V and J ends, which lost 3 bases and 5 bases, there was a span of 10 bases. The germline CDR1 and CDR2 sequences are SGHVS and FNYEAQ. CDR3 length: 13 amino acids. This receptor was identified in a human donor who had recovered from COVID-19. V gene TRBV7-6 combines with J gene TRBJ2-5; D unclear. Material: peripheral blood, obtained after recovery from COVID-19. The CDR3 spells CASSLDLRETQYF. The CDR3 DNA is TGTGCCAGCAGCTTGGACCTGCGGGAGACCCAGTACTTC.